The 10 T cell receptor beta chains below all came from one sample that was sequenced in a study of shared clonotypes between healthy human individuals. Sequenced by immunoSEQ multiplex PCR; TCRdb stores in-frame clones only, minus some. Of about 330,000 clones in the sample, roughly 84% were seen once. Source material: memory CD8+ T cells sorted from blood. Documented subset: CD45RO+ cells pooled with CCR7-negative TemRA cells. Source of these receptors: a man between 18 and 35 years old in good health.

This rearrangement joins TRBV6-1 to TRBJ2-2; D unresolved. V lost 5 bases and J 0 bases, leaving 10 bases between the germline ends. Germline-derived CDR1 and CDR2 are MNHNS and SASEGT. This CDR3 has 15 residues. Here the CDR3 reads CASSTVTSNTGELFF. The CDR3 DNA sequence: TGTGCCAGCAGTACCGTGACTTCGAACACCGGGGAGCTGTTTTTT.

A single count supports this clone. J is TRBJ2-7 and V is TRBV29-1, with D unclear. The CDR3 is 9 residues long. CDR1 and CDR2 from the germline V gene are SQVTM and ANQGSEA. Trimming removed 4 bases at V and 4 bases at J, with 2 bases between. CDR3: CSVGYEQYF. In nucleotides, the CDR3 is TGCAGCGTTGGTTACGAGCAGTACTTC.

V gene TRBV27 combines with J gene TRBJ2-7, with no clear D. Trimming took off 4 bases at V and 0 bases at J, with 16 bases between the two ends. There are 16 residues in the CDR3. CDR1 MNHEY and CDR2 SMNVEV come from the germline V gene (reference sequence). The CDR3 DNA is TGTGCCAGCAGTTCATTGCCCCCCAGGCTCTCCTACGAGCAGTACTTC. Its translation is CASSSLPPRLSYEQYF.

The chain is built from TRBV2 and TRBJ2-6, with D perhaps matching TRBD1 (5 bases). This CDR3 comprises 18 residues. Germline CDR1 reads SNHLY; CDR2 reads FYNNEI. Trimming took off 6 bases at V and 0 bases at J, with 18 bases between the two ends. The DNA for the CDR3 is TGTGCCAGCAGCTTAGGACACCCCTACCTCTCTGGGGCCAACGTCCTGACTTTC. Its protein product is CASSLGHPYLSGANVLTF.

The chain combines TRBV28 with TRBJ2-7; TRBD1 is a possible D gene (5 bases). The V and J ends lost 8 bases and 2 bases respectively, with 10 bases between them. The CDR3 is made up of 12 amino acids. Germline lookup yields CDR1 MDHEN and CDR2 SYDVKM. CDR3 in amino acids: CASQGSTYEQYF. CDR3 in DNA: TGTGCCAGCCAGGGCTCGACCTACGAGCAGTACTTC.

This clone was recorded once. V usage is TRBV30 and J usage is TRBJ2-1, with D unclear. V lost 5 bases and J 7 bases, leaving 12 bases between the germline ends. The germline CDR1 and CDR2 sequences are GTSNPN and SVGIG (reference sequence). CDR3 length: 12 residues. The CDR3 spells CAWCPSGNEQFF. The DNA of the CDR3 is TGTGCCTGGTGCCCCTCTGGGAATGAGCAGTTCTTC.

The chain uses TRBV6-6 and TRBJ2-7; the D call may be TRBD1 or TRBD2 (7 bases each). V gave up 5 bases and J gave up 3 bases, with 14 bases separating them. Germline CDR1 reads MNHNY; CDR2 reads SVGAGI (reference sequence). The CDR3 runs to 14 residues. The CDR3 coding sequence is TGTGCCAGCAGTATACAGGGGAGGGACTACGAGCAGTACTTC. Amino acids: CASSIQGRDYEQYF.

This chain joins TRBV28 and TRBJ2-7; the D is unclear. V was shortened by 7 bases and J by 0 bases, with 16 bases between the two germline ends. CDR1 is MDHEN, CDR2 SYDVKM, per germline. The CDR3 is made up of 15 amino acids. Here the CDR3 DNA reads TGTGCCAGCACACCTGGTCAAGCCCCCTCCTACGAGCAGTACTTC. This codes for CASTPGQAPSYEQYF.

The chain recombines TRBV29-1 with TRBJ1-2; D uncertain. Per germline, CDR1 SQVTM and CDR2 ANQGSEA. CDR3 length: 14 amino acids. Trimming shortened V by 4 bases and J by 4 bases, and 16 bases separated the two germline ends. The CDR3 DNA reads TGCAGCGTTGGGGCGGGAACAGTCTTCTATGGCTACACCTTC. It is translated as CSVGAGTVFYGYTF.

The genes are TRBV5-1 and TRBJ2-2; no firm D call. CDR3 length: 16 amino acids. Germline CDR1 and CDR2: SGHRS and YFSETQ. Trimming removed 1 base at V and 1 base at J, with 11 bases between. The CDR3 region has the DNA TGCGCCAGCAGCTTGCCTCCGAACATGAACACCGGGGAGCTGTTTTTT. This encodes CASSLPPNMNTGELFF.